The rows below give T cell receptor beta chains drawn from one sample of a study of cytotoxic CD8 clonotypes in ibrutinib-treated CLL. Sequenced by immunoSEQ multiplex PCR; TCRdb stores in-frame clones only, minus some. The data contain about 300,000 clones, 60% to 80% of them singletons. The sample was PBMCs, taken at disease progression, from a patient treated with ibrutinib. These receptors originate from a human donor with chronic lymphocytic leukemia. CDR3s include the opening cysteine and the closing phenylalanine or tryptophan. The D gene is left open where the match is weak. Not all rows give a size; the values are once, few, many and, for expanded clones, a class.

cdr3_nt cdr3_aa j_call v_call clone_size d_call
TGTGCCATCAGCCCACACGTGACCTACGAGCAGTACTTC CAISPHVTYEQYF TRBJ2-7 TRBV10-3 . .
TGTGCCAGCAGTGAGGCTAACTATGGCTACACCTTC CASSEANYGYTF TRBJ1-2 TRBV9 . .
TGTGCCAGCAGCGTGGGTCCCGCTAGCACAGATACGCAGTATTTT CASSVGPASTDTQYF TRBJ2-3 TRBV9 . .
TGTGCCAGCGCCAACAGGGGAAATCAGCCCCAGCATTTT CASANRGNQPQHF TRBJ1-5 TRBV27 . TRBD1
TGTGCTAGTGGTTTGGTCCCGGGACAGGGGGCTGCAGATACGCAGTATTTT CASGLVPGQGAADTQYF TRBJ2-3 TRBV12-5 . TRBD1
TGTGCCAGCTCGAGTCAGGCGAACACTGAAGCTTTCTTT CASSSQANTEAFF TRBJ1-1 TRBV18 . .
TGTGCCAGCAGGGATAAGAGGGGTTATAGCAATCAGCCCCAGCATTTT CASRDKRGYSNQPQHF TRBJ1-5 TRBV7-3 . .
TGTGCCAGCCGATCGGACAGGATTCGTGAGACCCAGTACTTC CASRSDRIRETQYF TRBJ2-5 TRBV6-1 . TRBD1
TGTGCCAGCAGCTTAGTTGGCTGGAGGAGCTCCTACGAGCAGTACTTC CASSLVGWRSSYEQYF TRBJ2-7 TRBV7-8 once .
TGTGCCAGCAGCGTAGAAGGGGCGGGGGTCTACGAGCAGTACTTC CASSVEGAGVYEQYF TRBJ2-7 TRBV9 . TRBD2
TGTGCCAGCAGCTTAAAGATACAGGGCCCCTACGAGCAGTACTTC CASSLKIQGPYEQYF TRBJ2-7 TRBV11-2 . .
TGTGCCAGCTCACCGTCACAACTAGTGGCCGGGGAGCTGTTTTTT CASSPSQLVAGELFF TRBJ2-2 TRBV18 . .
TGTGCCAGCAGCCCCCGTGTTAGCGGGAACTACGAGCAGTACTTC CASSPRVSGNYEQYF TRBJ2-7 TRBV7-9 . TRBD2
TGTGCCAGCTCACCTTTATTCTCGACAGGGCTGGCTCAAGAGACCCAGTACTTC CASSPLFSTGLAQETQYF TRBJ2-5 TRBV18 . TRBD1
TGTGCCAGCAGCCCGAGCGGGGGGGGCACAGATACGCAGTATTTT CASSPSGGGTDTQYF TRBJ2-3 TRBV7-9 . TRBD2
TGCAGCGTGGGAAAGACAGGTTTCTACAATGAGCAGTTCTTC CSVGKTGFYNEQFF TRBJ2-1 TRBV29-1 . .
TGTGCCAGCAGTGGTACATTCTACGAGCAGTACTTC CASSGTFYEQYF TRBJ2-7 TRBV28 . .
TGCGCCAGCAGCTTGGTGGCAGGGGGATCCTACGAGCAGTACTTC CASSLVAGGSYEQYF TRBJ2-7 TRBV5-1 . TRBD1
TGCAGTGCCGGGGACAGCTACGAGCAGTACTTC CSAGDSYEQYF TRBJ2-7 TRBV20-1 . TRBD1
TGTGCCGCTGGGGCCCCCGAGACCCAGTACTTC CAAGAPETQYF TRBJ2-5 TRBV6-5 . .
TGCGCCAGCAGCAAAAAGGAGGGCGACTATGGCTACACCTTC CASSKKEGDYGYTF TRBJ1-2 TRBV4-1 . .
TGTGCCAGCGGGAAGACAGGGGCCGTGAACACCGGGGAGCTGTTTTTT CASGKTGAVNTGELFF TRBJ2-2 TRBV2 . TRBD1
TGTGCCAGCAGTCCCTTGGGGGAGGCGGATACGCAGTATTTT CASSPLGEADTQYF TRBJ2-3 TRBV28 . .
TGCAGCGTTGATGAGAACTATGGCTACACCTTC CSVDENYGYTF TRBJ1-2 TRBV29-1 . .
TGCGCCAGCAGCCAAGGCTTACTAGCGGGAGGCTACGAGCAGTACTTC CASSQGLLAGGYEQYF TRBJ2-7 TRBV4-1 . TRBD2
TGTGCCAGCAGTTACTCCTGGACAGGTTTTCAAGAGACCCAGTACTTC CASSYSWTGFQETQYF TRBJ2-5 TRBV6-5 . TRBD1
TGTGCCAGCAGTCTGGACCTAGGGACCCAGTACTTC CASSLDLGTQYF TRBJ2-5 TRBV6-1 . .
TGTGCCAGCAGCTCGCCCCCTCTAGCGGGGTCTCAAGAGACCCAGTACTTC CASSSPPLAGSQETQYF TRBJ2-5 TRBV11-2 . TRBD2
TGTGCCAGCAGCTTGGGGACAGCCACCGGGGAGCTGTTTTTT CASSLGTATGELFF TRBJ2-2 TRBV11-3 . TRBD1
TGTGCCATCAGTGAATATAGCAATCAGCCCCAGCATTTT CAISEYSNQPQHF TRBJ1-5 TRBV10-3 . .
TGTGCCAGCAGTGAAATAGCGGGAGCCGGCGAGCAGTACTTC CASSEIAGAGEQYF TRBJ2-7 TRBV2 few TRBD2
TGTGCCAGCAGGACTCGGGGGAGCGAGCAGTACTTC CASRTRGSEQYF TRBJ2-7 TRBV5-6 . .
TGTGCCAGCAGCGACTGGGACCAAGAGACCCAGTACTTC CASSDWDQETQYF TRBJ2-5 TRBV9 . .
TGTGCCAGCAGCTTGTGGGGCCCGTCCTACGAGCAGTACTTC CASSLWGPSYEQYF TRBJ2-7 TRBV11-2 . .
TGCGCCAGCAGCTTGTTGTACCAAGAGACCCAGTACTTC CASSLLYQETQYF TRBJ2-5 TRBV5-1 . .
TGTGCCAGCAGCCTCTTCGCAAGGGACAGGGGGGACGCTGAAGCTTTCTTT CASSLFARDRGDAEAFF TRBJ1-1 TRBV5-6 . TRBD1
TGTGCCAGTAGTGCTCCAGAGGTAGCCTATGGCTACACCTTC CASSAPEVAYGYTF TRBJ1-2 TRBV19 . .
TGCGCCAGCAGCCAAGTTCTCGGGACTGGGGAGCAGTACTTC CASSQVLGTGEQYF TRBJ2-7 TRBV4-1 . .
TGTGCCAGCAGCTTGGGTTTCGGGGCCCCGAGGCCTGATGGCTACACCTTC CASSLGFGAPRPDGYTF TRBJ1-2 TRBV5-6 . .